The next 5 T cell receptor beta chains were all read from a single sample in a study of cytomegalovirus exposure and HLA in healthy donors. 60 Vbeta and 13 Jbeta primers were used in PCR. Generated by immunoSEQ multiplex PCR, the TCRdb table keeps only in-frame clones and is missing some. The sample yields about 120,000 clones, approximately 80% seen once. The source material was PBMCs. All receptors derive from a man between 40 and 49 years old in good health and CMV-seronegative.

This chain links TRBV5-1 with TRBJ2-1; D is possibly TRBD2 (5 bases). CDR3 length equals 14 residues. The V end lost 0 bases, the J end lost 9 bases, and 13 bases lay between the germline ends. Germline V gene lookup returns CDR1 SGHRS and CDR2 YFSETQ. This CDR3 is CASSLGVREGEQFF. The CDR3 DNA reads TGCGCCAGCAGCTTGGGGGTAAGAGAGGGTGAGCAGTTCTTC.

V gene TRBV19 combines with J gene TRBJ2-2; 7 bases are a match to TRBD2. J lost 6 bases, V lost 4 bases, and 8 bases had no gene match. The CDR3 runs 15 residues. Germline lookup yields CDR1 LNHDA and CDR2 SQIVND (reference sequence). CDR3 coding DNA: TGTGCCAGTAGTACTGGGGGGGGGAAGCCCGGGGAGCTGTTTTTT. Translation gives CASSTGGGKPGELFF. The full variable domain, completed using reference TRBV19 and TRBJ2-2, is DGGITQSPKYLFRKEGQNVTLSCEQNLNHDAMYWYRQDPGQGLRLIYYSQIVNDFQKGDIAEGYSVSREKKESFPLTVTSAQKNPTAFYLCASSTGGGKPGELFFGEGSRLTVL.

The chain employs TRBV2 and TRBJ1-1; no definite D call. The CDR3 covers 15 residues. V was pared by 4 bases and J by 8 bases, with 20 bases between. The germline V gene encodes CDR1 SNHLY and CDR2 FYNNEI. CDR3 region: CASSALEPTFWEAFF. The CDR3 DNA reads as TGTGCCAGCAGTGCCCTGGAGCCTACTTTCTGGGAAGCTTTCTTT.

CDR3 protein: CASSFTGATNTEAFF. CDR3 coding DNA: TGTGCCAGCAGCTTTACAGGGGCGACGAACACTGAAGCTTTCTTT. J is TRBJ1-1 and V is TRBV7-2; 7 bases align to TRBD1. V lost 3 bases, J lost 1 base, and 5 bases stayed unmatched. Per the germline V gene, CDR1 is SGHTA and CDR2 is FQGNSA. This CDR3 has 15 residues.

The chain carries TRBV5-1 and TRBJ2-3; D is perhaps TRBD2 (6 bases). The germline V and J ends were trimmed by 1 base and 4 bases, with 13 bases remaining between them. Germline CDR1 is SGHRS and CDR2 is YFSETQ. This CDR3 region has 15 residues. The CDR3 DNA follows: TGCGCCAGCAGCTTGTTGGGGGGAGGCGCAGATACGCAGTATTTT. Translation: CASSLLGGGADTQYF.